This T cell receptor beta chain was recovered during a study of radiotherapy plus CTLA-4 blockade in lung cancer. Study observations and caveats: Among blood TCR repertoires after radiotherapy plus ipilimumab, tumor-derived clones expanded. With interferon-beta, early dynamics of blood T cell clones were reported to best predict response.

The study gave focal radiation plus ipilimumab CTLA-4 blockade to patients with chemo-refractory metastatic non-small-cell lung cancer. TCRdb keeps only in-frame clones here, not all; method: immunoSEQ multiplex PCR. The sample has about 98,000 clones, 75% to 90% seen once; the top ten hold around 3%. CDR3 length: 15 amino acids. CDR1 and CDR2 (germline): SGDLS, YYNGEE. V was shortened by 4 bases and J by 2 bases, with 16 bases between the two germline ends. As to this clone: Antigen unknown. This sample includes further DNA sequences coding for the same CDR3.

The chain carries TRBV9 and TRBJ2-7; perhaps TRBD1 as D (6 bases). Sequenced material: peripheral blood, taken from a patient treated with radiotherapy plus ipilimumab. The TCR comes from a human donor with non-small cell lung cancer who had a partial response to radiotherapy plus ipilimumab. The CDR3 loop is CASSPSGTSPYEQYF. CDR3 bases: TGTGCCAGCAGCCCGTCCGGGACAAGTCCCTACGAGCAGTACTTC. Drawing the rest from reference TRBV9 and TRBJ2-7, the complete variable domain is DSGVTQTPKHLITATGQRVTLRCSPRSGDLSVYWYQQSLDQGLQFLIQYYNGEERAKGNILERFSAQQFPDLHSELNLSSLELGDSALYFCASSPSGTSPYEQYFGPGTRLTVT.